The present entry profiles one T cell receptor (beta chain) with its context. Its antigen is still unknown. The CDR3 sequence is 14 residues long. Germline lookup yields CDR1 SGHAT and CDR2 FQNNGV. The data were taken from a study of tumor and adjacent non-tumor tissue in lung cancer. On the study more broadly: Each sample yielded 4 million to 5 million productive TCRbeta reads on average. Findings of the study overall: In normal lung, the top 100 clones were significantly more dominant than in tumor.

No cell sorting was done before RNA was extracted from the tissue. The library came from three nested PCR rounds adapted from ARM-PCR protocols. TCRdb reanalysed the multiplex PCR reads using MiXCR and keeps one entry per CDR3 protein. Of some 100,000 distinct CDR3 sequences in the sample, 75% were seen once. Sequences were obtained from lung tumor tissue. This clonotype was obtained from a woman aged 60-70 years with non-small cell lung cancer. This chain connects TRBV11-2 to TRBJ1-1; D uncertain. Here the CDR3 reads CTNSLARGNTEAFF. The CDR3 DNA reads TGTACCAACAGCTTGGCGCGGGGAAACACTGAAGCTTTCTTT.